The 25 T cell receptor beta chains below all came from one sample that was sequenced in a study of OX40 agonist ivuxolimab in advanced cancers. Method: immunoSEQ multiplex PCR; TCRdb's copy keeps in-frame clones and lacks some. The sample includes 9,500 to 12,000 clones, around 83% seen only once; the top ten take around 29%. This material consisted of CD4+ or CD8+ T cells sorted from blood, taken in a trial of the OX40 agonist ivuxolimab. Source of these receptors: an adult with an advanced solid tumor such as melanoma, head and neck, liver or kidney cancer.

The chain couples TRBV7-7 to TRBJ2-1; 9 bases map to TRBD2. This CDR3 region has 17 residues. Germline CDR1 is SSHAT and CDR2 is FNYEAQ (reference sequence). V shed 5 bases and J 0 bases; nucleotides not matched to a gene: 8. The chain's CDR3 is CASSPGSGRPSYNEQFF. For the CDR3, the DNA is TGTGCCAGCAGCCCCGGGAGCGGGAGGCCCTCCTACAATGAGCAGTTCTTC.

V usage is TRBV18 and J usage is TRBJ2-5, with unresolved D. Germline V gene data show CDR1 as KGHSH and CDR2 as LQKENI. V gave up 3 bases and J gave up 2 bases, with 10 bases separating them. This CDR3 contains 14 residues. The CDR3 DNA reads TGTGCCAGCTCACCCCCACAGACACAAGAGACCCAGTACTTC. Its translation is CASSPPQTQETQYF.

The chain is built from TRBV27 and TRBJ2-7, with D possibly being TRBD1 (6 bases). The CDR3 sequence is 15 residues long. CDR1 is MNHEY and CDR2 is SMNVEV in the germline V gene (reference sequence). Trimming removed 3 bases from V and 3 bases from J, with 15 bases in between. Here the CDR3 DNA reads TGTGCCAGCAGTTTGATTCAGGGGACCAGCTACGAGCAGTACTTC. Translation: CASSLIQGTSYEQYF.

This chain links TRBV2 with TRBJ2-7, with a weak D call TRBD2 (7 bases). CDR1 is SNHLY, CDR2 FYNNEI, per germline. With 5 bases removed from V and 2 bases from J, the gap between germline ends came to 10 bases. This CDR3 contains 13 residues. Written as DNA, the CDR3 is TGTGCCAGCAGTCGGGGGGCCACCTACGAGCAGTACTTC. This gives the protein CASSRGATYEQYF.

The chain has TRBV5-1 and TRBJ2-7, with a weak D call TRBD1 (5 bases). CDR1 and CDR2 from the germline V gene are SGHRS and YFSETQ. Trimming left V 5 bases short and J 2 bases short, with 11 bases between. This CDR3 is 13 amino acids long. CDR3 in DNA: TGCGCCAGCAGACGAGACAGCGCCTACGAGCAGTACTTC. This sequence encodes CASRRDSAYEQYF.

This clone is a singleton in its sample. The chain combines TRBV7-9 with TRBJ2-3, with D possibly matching TRBD2 (6 bases). V was clipped by 10 bases and J by 6 bases, with 26 bases between them. The CDR3 has 16 residues. Per germline, CDR1 SEHNR and CDR2 FQNEAQ (reference sequence). The CDR3: CAIPLSTSLMMDTQYF. The CDR3 DNA sequence: TGTGCCATCCCGCTTTCGACTAGTCTCATGATGGATACGCAGTATTTT.

The chain couples TRBV30 to TRBJ2-3; no clear D. This CDR3 is built from 12 residues. Per the germline V gene, CDR1 is GTSNPN and CDR2 is SVGIG (reference sequence). V was clipped by 3 bases and J by 6 bases, with 10 bases between them. The CDR3: CAWSDPRDTQYF. For the CDR3, the DNA is TGTGCCTGGAGCGACCCCCGGGATACGCAGTATTTT.

The chain joins TRBV4-1 to TRBJ1-6; D remains unclear. Per the germline V gene, CDR1 is MGHRA and CDR2 is YSYEKL. CDR3 length equals 16 residues. Trimming stripped 0 bases from V and 7 bases from J, with 13 bases between. DNA of the CDR3: TGCGCCAGCAGCCAAGAATTTAGCCAGGTGAATTCACCCCTCCACTTT. Protein sequence: CASSQEFSQVNSPLHF.

The chain couples TRBV2 to TRBJ2-7; D remains ambiguous. V lost 6 bases, J lost 4 bases, and 16 bases lay in between. The germline gives CDR1 SNHLY, CDR2 FYNNEI. This CDR3 is built from 14 residues. The CDR3 DNA follows: TGTGCCAGCAGGCCCCCGGGTTTCGCATACGAGCAGTACTTC. Translated: CASRPPGFAYEQYF.

V gene TRBV5-4 combines with J gene TRBJ1-2; 7 bases line up with TRBD1. CDR1 and CDR2 from the germline V gene are SGHNT and YYREEE (reference sequence). Unmatched junction bases numbered 2, after V lost 4 bases and J lost 2 bases. The CDR3 is 13 residues long. CDR3 sequence reads: CASSLDRNYGYTF. The CDR3, as DNA: TGTGCCAGCAGCCTGGACAGGAACTATGGCTACACCTTC. Looking up the rest from reference TRBV5-4 and TRBJ1-2 gives the full variable domain: ETGVTQSPTHLIKTRGQQVTLRCSSQSGHNTVSWYQQALGQGPQFIFQYYREEENGRGNFPPRFSGLQFPNYSSELNVNALELDDSALYLCASSLDRNYGYTFGSGTRLTVV.

The rearrangement uses TRBV4-3 and TRBJ2-1; TRBD2 matches 14 bases. The CDR3 length is 15 residues. The germline CDR1 and CDR2 sequences are LGHNA and YSLEER. V shed 4 bases and J 5 bases; nucleotides not matched to a gene: 1. The CDR3 DNA reads TGCGCCAGCAGCCGGGGACTAGCGGGGGACAATGAGCAGTTCTTC. Translation gives CASSRGLAGDNEQFF.

This chain links TRBV5-1 with TRBJ2-7; TRBD2 might be the D (6 bases). Trimming removed 2 bases at V and 5 bases at J, with 14 bases between. The germline V gene has CDR1 SGHRS and CDR2 YFSETQ. The CDR3 runs to 14 residues. The CDR3, as DNA: TGCGCCAGCAGCTTAGGGACTTTGGGAGACGAGCAGTACTTC. Translation gives CASSLGTLGDEQYF.

The V and J genes are TRBV11-2 and TRBJ2-7; TRBD2 is a possible D gene (6 bases). V was shortened by 3 bases and J by 0 bases, with 12 bases between the two germline ends. Germline V lookup: CDR1 SGHAT, CDR2 FQNNGV. The CDR3 runs to 15 residues. CDR3 region: CASSLGRGSSYEQYF. CDR3 in DNA: TGTGCCAGCAGCTTGGGGCGGGGCAGCTCCTACGAGCAGTACTTC. Supplemented by reference TRBV11-2 and TRBJ2-7, the full variable domain reads EAGVAQSPRYKIIEKRQSVAFWCNPISGHATLYWYQQILGQGPKLLIQFQNNGVVDDSQLPKDRFSAERLKGVDSTLKIQPAKLEDSAVYLCASSLGRGSSYEQYFGPGTRLTVT.

To note about this clone: Different DNA sequences within this sample yield the same CDR3. The chain recombines TRBV5-6 with TRBJ2-7; TRBD1 matches at 7 bases. Germline lookup yields CDR1 SGHDT and CDR2 YYEEEE. The CDR3 covers 14 residues. Losses at the gene ends were 0 bases for V and 2 bases for J; bases not matched to a gene: 2. The CDR3 spells CASSLGQGPYEQYF. Written as DNA, the CDR3 is TGTGCCAGCAGCTTGGGACAGGGTCCCTACGAGCAGTACTTC.

The chain has TRBV5-6 and TRBJ2-7; D remains ambiguous. The V and J ends lost 1 base and 4 bases respectively, with 15 bases between them. The CDR3 sequence is 15 residues long. Per the germline V gene, CDR1 is SGHDT and CDR2 is YYEEEE. CDR3 in DNA: TGTGCCAGCAGCTTGATTGCGAAGGTTGCATACGAGCAGTACTTC. Translated, it gives CASSLIAKVAYEQYF.

V usage is TRBV29-1 and J usage is TRBJ1-2; D perhaps matches TRBD1 (5 bases). The V end was cut by 4 bases, the J end by 3 bases, with 12 bases between. The germline CDR1 and CDR2 sequences are SQVTM and ANQGSEA. The CDR3 is 13 residues long. CDR3 protein: CSVGDPGYYGYTF. CDR3 coding DNA: TGCAGCGTTGGGGACCCAGGCTACTATGGCTACACCTTC. The full variable domain, in which reference TRBV29-1 and TRBJ1-2 provide the parts outside the CDR3, is SAVISQKPSRDICQRGTSLTIQCQVDSQVTMMFWYRQQPGQSLTLIATANQGSEATYESGFVIDKFPISRPNLTFSTLTVSNMSPEDSSIYLCSVGDPGYYGYTFGSGTRLTVV.

V usage is TRBV9 and J usage is TRBJ2-7, with D tentatively TRBD1 or TRBD2 (6 bases each). Looked up from germline, CDR1 is SGDLS and CDR2 is YYNGEE. This CDR3 region has 15 residues. The germline V and J ends were trimmed by 4 bases and 3 bases, with 17 bases remaining between them. CDR3: CASSPGQSGVYEQYF. Here the CDR3 DNA reads TGTGCCAGCAGCCCAGGACAGTCGGGAGTCTACGAGCAGTACTTC.

This rearrangement joins TRBV4-1 to TRBJ1-2; 7 bases line up with TRBD1. This CDR3 spans 16 amino acids. The V and J ends lost 1 base and 6 bases, in that order; junction bases with no gene match: 11. Germline-derived CDR1 and CDR2 are MGHRA and YSYEKL. CDR3 nucleotide sequence: TGCGCCAGCAGCCAAGCCGTGGGACAGTCTTCGGATGGCTACACCTTC. Amino acids: CASSQAVGQSSDGYTF.

The genes are TRBV7-6 and TRBJ2-1; D uncertain. This CDR3 is built from 15 residues. The V and J ends lost 4 bases and 1 base respectively, with 11 bases between them. Germline assignment: CDR1 SGHVS and CDR2 FNYEAQ. CDR3 DNA sequence: TGTGCCAGCAGCTCCGGGTCCAATTCCTACAATGAGCAGTTCTTC. Protein product: CASSSGSNSYNEQFF. The whole variable domain, filled in from reference TRBV7-6 and TRBJ2-1, reads GAGVSQSPRYKVTKRGQDVALRCDPISGHVSLYWYRQALGQGPEFLTYFNYEAQQDKSGLPNDRFSAERPEGSISTLTIQRTEQRDSAMYRCASSSGSNSYNEQFFGPGTRLTVL.

In nucleotides, the CDR3 is TGCGCCAGCAGCCAAGTACGAACTAGCGGCACAGATACGCAGTATTTT. Protein product: CASSQVRTSGTDTQYF. This rearrangement joins TRBV4-3 to TRBJ2-3, with 7 bases lining up with TRBD2. Trimming at V came to 1 base and at J to 1 base, leaving 5 bases not matched to a gene. The CDR3 length is 16 residues. The germline V gene has CDR1 LGHNA and CDR2 YSLEER.

CDR3 in amino acids: CASSLGGRGLYEQYF. The CDR3 coding sequence is TGTGCCAGCAGCTTGGGCGGCAGGGGGCTGTACGAGCAGTACTTC. V gene TRBV5-6 combines with J gene TRBJ2-7, with 8 bases fitting TRBD1. This CDR3 region has 15 residues. Trimming cost V 0 bases and J 4 bases; bases outside gene matches: 6. The germline gives CDR1 SGHDT, CDR2 YYEEEE.

This clone has a single count. V gene TRBV11-1 combines with J gene TRBJ2-1; TRBD2 matches at 7 bases. CDR3 length equals 13 residues. Germline CDR1 SGHAT, CDR2 FQDESV (reference sequence). V dropped 4 bases and J dropped 8; count of bases not matched to a gene: 5. The CDR3: CASSWRESYEQFF. The CDR3, as DNA: TGTGCCAGCAGCTGGCGGGAGAGTTATGAGCAGTTCTTC.

In this sample, this clone turned up once. The CDR3 nucleotides read TGTGCCAGCAGCCAAGTGGCAGGGGTGAAAGAGACCCAGTACTTC. Its protein is CASSQVAGVKETQYF. The V and J genes are TRBV14 and TRBJ2-5; D is possibly TRBD1 (6 bases). Germline V gene data show CDR1 as SGHDN and CDR2 as FVKESK. Trimming pared 1 base from V and 3 bases from J, leaving 12 bases between. The CDR3 runs to 15 residues.

The chain couples TRBV21-1 to TRBJ2-7; the table's D call, TRBD1, was not checked against the DNA. TRBV21-1 is termed a pseudogene. The CDR3 is made up of 14 amino acids. This chain's CDR3 is CASSKFQGVYEQYF. The CDR3 coding sequence is TGTGCCAGCAGCAAATTTCAGGGGGTCTACGAGCAGTACTTC.

This chain links TRBV30 with TRBJ2-7; TRBD1 matches at 9 bases. Germline CDR1 GTSNPN, CDR2 SVGIG (reference sequence). CDR3 size: 12 residues. V was clipped by 5 bases and J by 1 base; unmatched bases: 0. The CDR3 loop is CAWGQGSYEQYF. Written as DNA, the CDR3 is TGTGCCTGGGGACAGGGGTCCTACGAGCAGTACTTC. Complete variable domain (other parts from reference TRBV30 and TRBJ2-7): SQTIHQWPATLVQPVGSPLSLECTVEGTSNPNLYWYRQAAGRGLQLLFYSVGIGQISSEVPQNLSASRPQDRQFILSSKKLLLSDSGFYLCAWGQGSYEQYFGPGTRLTVT.